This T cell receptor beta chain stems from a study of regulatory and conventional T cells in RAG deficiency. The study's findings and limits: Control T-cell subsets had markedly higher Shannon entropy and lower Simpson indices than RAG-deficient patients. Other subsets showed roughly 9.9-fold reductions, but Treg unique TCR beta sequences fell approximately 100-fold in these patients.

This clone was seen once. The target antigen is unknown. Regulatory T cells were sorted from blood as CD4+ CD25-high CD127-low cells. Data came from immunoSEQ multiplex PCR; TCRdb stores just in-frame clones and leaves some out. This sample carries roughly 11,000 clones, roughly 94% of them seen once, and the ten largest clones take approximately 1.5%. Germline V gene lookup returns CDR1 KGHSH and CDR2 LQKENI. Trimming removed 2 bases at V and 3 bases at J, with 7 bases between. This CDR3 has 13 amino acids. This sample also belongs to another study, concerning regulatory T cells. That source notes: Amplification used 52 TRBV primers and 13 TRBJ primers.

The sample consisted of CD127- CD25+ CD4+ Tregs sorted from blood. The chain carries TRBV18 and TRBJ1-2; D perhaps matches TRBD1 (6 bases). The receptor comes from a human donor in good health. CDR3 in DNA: TGTGCCAGCTCACCAGGGGGCGACTATGGCTACACCTTC. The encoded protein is CASSPGGDYGYTF. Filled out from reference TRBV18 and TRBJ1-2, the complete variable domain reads NAGVMQNPRHLVRRRGQEARLRCSPMKGHSHVYWYRQLPEEGLKFMVYLQKENIIDESGMPKERFSAEFPKEGPSILRIQQVVRGDSAAYFCASSPGGDYGYTFGSGTRLTVV.